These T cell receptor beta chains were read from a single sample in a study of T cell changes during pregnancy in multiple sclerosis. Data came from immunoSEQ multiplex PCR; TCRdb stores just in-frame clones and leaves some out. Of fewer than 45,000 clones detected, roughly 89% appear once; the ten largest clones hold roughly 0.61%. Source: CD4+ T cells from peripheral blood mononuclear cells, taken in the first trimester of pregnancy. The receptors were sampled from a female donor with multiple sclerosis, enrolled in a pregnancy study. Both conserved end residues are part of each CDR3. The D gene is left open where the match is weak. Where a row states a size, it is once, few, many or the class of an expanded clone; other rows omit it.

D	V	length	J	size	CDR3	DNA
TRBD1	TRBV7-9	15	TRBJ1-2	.	CASSLDGTANYGYTF	TGTGCCAGCAGCTTAGATGGGACAGCGAACTATGGCTACACCTTC
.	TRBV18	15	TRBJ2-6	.	CASSQGVTGANVLTF	TGTGCCAGCTCACAAGGGGTTACTGGGGCCAACGTCCTGACTTTC
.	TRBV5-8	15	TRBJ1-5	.	CASSSGQFPNQPQHF	TGTGCCAGCAGCTCCGGACAGTTTCCCAATCAGCCCCAGCATTTT
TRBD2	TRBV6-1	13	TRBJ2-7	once	CASKGTSGYEQYF	TGTGCCAGCAAGGGGACTAGCGGGTACGAGCAGTACTTC
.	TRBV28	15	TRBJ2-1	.	CASTGGGGRGYEQFF	TGTGCCAGCACCGGGGGAGGGGGGCGAGGGTATGAGCAGTTCTTC
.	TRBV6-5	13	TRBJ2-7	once	CASRQGQIYEQYF	TGTGCCAGCAGACAGGGTCAAATCTACGAGCAGTACTTC
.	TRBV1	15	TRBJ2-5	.	CTRPLPRGGGETQYF	TGCACCAGACCCCTGCCGAGGGGGGGAGGAGAGACCCAGTACTTC
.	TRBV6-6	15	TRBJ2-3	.	CASSYPPVGTDTQYF	TGTGCCAGCAGCTACCCACCCGTCGGGACAGATACGCAGTATTTT
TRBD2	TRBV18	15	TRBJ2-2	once	CASSPGLAGIGELFF	TGTGCCAGCTCACCGGGACTAGCGGGAATCGGGGAGCTGTTTTTT
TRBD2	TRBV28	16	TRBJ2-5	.	CASRWTSGAFQETQYF	TGTGCCAGCCGATGGACTAGCGGGGCCTTCCAAGAGACCCAGTACTTC
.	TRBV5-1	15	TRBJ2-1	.	CASSSLPPGSNEQFF	TGCGCCAGCAGCTCTTTGCCCCCGGGGTCCAATGAGCAGTTCTTC
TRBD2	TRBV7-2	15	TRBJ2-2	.	CASSLSGGNTGELFF	TGTGCCAGCAGCCTCTCGGGGGGGAACACCGGGGAGCTGTTTTTT
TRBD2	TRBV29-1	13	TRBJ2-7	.	CSAKAGGPVEQYF	TGCAGCGCCAAAGCGGGAGGGCCGGTCGAGCAGTACTTC
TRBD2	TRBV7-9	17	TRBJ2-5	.	CASSFGRLAGGEETQYF	TGTGCCAGCAGTTTTGGTAGACTAGCGGGGGGAGAAGAGACCCAGTACTTC
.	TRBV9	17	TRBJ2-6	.	CASSVGLRQSGANVLTF	TGTGCCAGCAGCGTAGGGCTCAGACAGTCTGGGGCCAACGTCCTGACTTTC
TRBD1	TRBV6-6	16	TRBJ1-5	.	CASSPGQGTSNQPQHF	TGTGCCAGCAGCCCGGGACAGGGAACCAGCAATCAGCCCCAGCATTTT
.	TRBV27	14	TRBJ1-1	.	CASSPSGGPRGAFF	TGTGCCAGCAGTCCGAGCGGGGGGCCACGGGGAGCTTTCTTT
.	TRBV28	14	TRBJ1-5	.	CASRSGGPNQPQHF	TGTGCCAGCAGATCGGGAGGTCCCAATCAGCCCCAGCATTTT
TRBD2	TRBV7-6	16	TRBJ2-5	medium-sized	CASSHRLAGGVETQYF	TGTGCCAGCAGCCACCGACTAGCGGGAGGAGTGGAGACCCAGTACTTC
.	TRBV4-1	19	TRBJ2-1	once	CASSQDWGVARVGGNEQFF	TGCGCCAGCAGCCAAGATTGGGGGGTCGCCCGGGTGGGTGGGAATGAGCAGTTCTTC
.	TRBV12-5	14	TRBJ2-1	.	CASGLDITGNEQFF	TGTGCTAGTGGTTTGGACATTACAGGAAACGAGCAGTTCTTC
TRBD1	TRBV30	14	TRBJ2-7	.	CAWTFGQGPYEQYF	TGTGCCTGGACTTTCGGACAGGGGCCCTACGAGCAGTACTTC
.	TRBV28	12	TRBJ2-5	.	CATLKGGETQYF	TGTGCCACCCTAAAAGGGGGAGAGACCCAGTACTTC
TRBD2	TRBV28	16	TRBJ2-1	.	CASFTLGLAGNNEQFF	TGTGCCAGCTTTACCCTGGGACTAGCGGGAAACAATGAGCAGTTCTTC
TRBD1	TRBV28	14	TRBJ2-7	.	CASSSPGGPNEQYF	TGTGCCAGCAGTTCACCAGGGGGCCCCAACGAGCAGTACTTC
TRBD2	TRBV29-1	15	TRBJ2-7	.	CSVGFLAGTPGEQYF	TGCAGCGTTGGCTTCCTAGCGGGAACTCCAGGGGAGCAGTACTTC
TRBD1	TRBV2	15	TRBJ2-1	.	CASSARDRGRDEQFF	TGTGCCAGCAGTGCACGGGACAGGGGGCGTGATGAGCAGTTCTTC
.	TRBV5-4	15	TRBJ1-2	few	CASSDQIGGVDGYTF	TGTGCCAGCAGCGATCAAATAGGAGGGGTGGATGGCTACACCTTC
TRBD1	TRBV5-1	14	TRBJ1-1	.	CASSLGGASTEAFF	TGCGCCAGCAGCTTAGGGGGCGCAAGCACTGAAGCTTTCTTT
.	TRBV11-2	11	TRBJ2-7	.	CASSFTYEQYF	TGTGCCAGCAGCTTCACCTACGAGCAGTACTTC
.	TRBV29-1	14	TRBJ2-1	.	CSVVGTDYYNEQFF	TGCAGCGTTGTAGGGACTGATTACTACAATGAGCAGTTCTTC
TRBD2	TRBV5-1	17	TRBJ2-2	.	CASSSGAGGANTGELFF	TGCGCCAGCAGCTCGGGGGCGGGAGGAGCGAACACCGGGGAGCTGTTTTTT
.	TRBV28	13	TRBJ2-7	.	CASTRGGSYEQYF	TGTGCCAGCACTAGGGGCGGCTCCTACGAGCAGTACTTC
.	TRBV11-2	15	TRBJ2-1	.	CASSPGVSSYNEQFF	TGTGCCAGCAGCCCAGGCGTCTCCTCCTACAATGAGCAGTTCTTC
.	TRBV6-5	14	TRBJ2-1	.	CASSYYRGANEQFF	TGTGCCAGCAGTTACTATCGGGGGGCCAATGAGCAGTTCTTC
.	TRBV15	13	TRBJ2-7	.	CATSSAGSYEQYF	TGTGCCACCAGCAGTGCGGGCTCCTACGAGCAGTACTTC
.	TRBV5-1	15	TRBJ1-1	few	CASSLASSLNTEAFF	TGCGCCAGCAGCTTGGCCTCCTCCCTGAACACTGAAGCTTTCTTT
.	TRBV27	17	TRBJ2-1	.	CASPLTEREDPYNEQFF	TGTGCCAGCCCTCTCACGGAAAGGGAGGACCCCTACAATGAGCAGTTCTTC
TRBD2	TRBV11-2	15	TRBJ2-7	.	CASSLELAGKYEQYF	TGTGCCAGCAGCTTAGAACTAGCGGGAAAGTACGAGCAGTACTTC
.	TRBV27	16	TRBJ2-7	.	CASSFPGRGNSYEQYF	TGTGCCAGCAGTTTCCCAGGGCGGGGAAACTCCTACGAGCAGTACTTC
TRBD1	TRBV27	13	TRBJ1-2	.	CASRKDRVSGYTF	TGTGCCAGCAGGAAAGACAGGGTCTCCGGCTACACCTTC
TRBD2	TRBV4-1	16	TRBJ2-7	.	CASSQGRLAGYYEQYF	TGCGCCAGCAGCCAAGGTAGACTAGCGGGATACTACGAGCAGTACTTC